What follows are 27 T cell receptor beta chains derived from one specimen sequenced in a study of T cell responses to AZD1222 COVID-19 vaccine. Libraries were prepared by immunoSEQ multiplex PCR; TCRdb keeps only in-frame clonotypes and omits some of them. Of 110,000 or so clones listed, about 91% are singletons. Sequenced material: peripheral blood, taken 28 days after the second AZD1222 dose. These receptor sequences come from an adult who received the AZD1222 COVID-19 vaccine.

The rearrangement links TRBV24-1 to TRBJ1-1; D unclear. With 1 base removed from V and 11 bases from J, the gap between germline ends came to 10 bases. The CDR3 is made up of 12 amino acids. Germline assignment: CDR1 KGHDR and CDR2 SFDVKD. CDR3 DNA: TGTGCCACCAGTGATTTTAAGGATGAGGCTTTCTTT. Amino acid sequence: CATSDFKDEAFF.

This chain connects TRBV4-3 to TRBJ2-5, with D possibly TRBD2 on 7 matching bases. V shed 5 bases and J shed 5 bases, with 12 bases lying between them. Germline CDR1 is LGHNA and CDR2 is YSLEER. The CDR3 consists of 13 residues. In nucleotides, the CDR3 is TGCGCCAGCAGCGCGGGGGCCCGGGAGACCCAGTACTTC. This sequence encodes CASSAGARETQYF.

CDR3 sequence: CASSLVGEVVRGYTF. As DNA, the CDR3 is TGTGCCAGCAGCTTAGTGGGGGAGGTCGTTCGTGGCTACACCTTC. This rearrangement joins TRBV13 to TRBJ1-2; D possibly corresponds to TRBD1 (5 bases). CDR1 is PRHDT, CDR2 FYEKMQ, per germline (reference sequence). This CDR3 has 15 amino acids. V dropped 1 base and J dropped 7 bases, with 16 bases sitting between them.

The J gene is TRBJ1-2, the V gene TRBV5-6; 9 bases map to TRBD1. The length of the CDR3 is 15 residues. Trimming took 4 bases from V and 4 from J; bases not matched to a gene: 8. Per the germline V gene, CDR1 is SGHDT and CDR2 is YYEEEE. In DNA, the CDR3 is TGTGCCAGCAGCAACGGACAGGGGTTTAGCTATGGCTACACCTTC. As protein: CASSNGQGFSYGYTF.

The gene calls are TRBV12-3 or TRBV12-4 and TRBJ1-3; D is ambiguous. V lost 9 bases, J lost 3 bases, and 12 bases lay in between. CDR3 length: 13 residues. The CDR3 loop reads CASRPVRGNTIYF. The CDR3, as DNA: TGTGCCAGTCGCCCGGTGCGTGGAAACACCATATATTTT.

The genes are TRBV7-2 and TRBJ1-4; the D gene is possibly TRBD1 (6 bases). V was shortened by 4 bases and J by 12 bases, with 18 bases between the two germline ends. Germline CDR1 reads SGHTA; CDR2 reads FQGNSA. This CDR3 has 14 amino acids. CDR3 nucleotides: TGTGCCAGCAGCTCCAACCAACAGGGCAGCCAACTGTTTTTT. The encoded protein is CASSSNQQGSQLFF.

In nucleotides, the CDR3 is TGTGCCAGCAGCTTGGGCAGTGATGGCTACACCTTC. This sequence encodes CASSLGSDGYTF. V gene TRBV5-4 combines with J gene TRBJ1-2, with D unresolved. In germline, CDR1 is SGHNT, CDR2 YYREEE (reference sequence). Trimming removed 0 bases from V and 6 bases from J, with 6 bases in between. CDR3 length: 12 residues.

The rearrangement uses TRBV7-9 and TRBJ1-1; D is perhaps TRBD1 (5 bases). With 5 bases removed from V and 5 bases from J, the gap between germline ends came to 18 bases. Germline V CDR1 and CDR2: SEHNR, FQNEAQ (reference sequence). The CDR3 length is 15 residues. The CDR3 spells CASSPYQGKGTEAFF. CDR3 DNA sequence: TGTGCCAGCAGCCCTTACCAGGGAAAGGGGACTGAAGCTTTCTTT.

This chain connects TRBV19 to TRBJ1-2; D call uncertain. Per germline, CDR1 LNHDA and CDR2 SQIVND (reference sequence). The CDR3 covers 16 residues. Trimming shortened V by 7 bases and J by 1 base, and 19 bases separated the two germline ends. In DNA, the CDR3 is TGTGCCAGTACCATGCGAAGGGCGGATCTTAACTATGGCTACACCTTC. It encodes CASTMRRADLNYGYTF. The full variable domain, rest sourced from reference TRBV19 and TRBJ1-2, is DGGITQSPKYLFRKEGQNVTLSCEQNLNHDAMYWYRQDPGQGLRLIYYSQIVNDFQKGDIAEGYSVSREKKESFPLTVTSAQKNPTAFYLCASTMRRADLNYGYTFGSGTRLTVV.

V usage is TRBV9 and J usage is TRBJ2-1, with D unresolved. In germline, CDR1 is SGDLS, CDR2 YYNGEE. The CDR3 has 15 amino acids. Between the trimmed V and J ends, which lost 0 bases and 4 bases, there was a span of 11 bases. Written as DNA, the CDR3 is TGTGCCAGCAGCGTAGAACACCAACTTTACAATGAGCAGTTCTTC. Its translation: CASSVEHQLYNEQFF. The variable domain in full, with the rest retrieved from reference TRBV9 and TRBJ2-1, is DSGVTQTPKHLITATGQRVTLRCSPRSGDLSVYWYQQSLDQGLQFLIQYYNGEERAKGNILERFSAQQFPDLHSELNLSSLELGDSALYFCASSVEHQLYNEQFFGPGTRLTVL.

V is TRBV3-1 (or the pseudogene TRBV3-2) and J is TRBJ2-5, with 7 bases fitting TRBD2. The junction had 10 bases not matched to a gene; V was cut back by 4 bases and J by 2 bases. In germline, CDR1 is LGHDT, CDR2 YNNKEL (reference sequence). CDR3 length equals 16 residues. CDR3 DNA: TGTGCCAGCAGCCGGGGAGGGGATATAGCGCAAGAGACCCAGTACTTC. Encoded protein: CASSRGGDIAQETQYF.

CDR3 DNA sequence: TGTGCCAGCAGTGACTTCGAGGGCTATGGCTACACCTTC. Amino acids: CASSDFEGYGYTF. The chain is built from TRBV2 and TRBJ1-2; D uncertain. The CDR3 runs to 13 residues. Germline V gives CDR1 SNHLY, CDR2 FYNNEI. Between the trimmed V and J ends, which lost 3 bases and 4 bases, there was a span of 9 bases. The whole variable domain, filled in from reference TRBV2 and TRBJ1-2, reads EPEVTQTPSHQVTQMGQEVILRCVPISNHLYFYWYRQILGQKVEFLVSFYNNEISEKSEIFDDQFSVERPDGSNFTLKIRSTKLEDSAMYFCASSDFEGYGYTFGSGTRLTVV.

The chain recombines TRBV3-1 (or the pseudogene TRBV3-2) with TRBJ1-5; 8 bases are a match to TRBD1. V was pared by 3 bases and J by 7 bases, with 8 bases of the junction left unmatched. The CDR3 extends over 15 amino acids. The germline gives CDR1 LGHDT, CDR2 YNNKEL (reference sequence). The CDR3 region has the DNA TGTGCCAGCAGCCAGGACTCCGACAGGGGACAGCCCCAGCATTTT. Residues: CASSQDSDRGQPQHF.

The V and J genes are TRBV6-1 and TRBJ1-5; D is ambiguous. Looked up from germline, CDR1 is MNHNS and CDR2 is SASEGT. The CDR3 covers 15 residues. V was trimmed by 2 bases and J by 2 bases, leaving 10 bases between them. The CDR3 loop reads CASSEYGFGNQPQHF. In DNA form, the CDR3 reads TGTGCCAGCAGTGAATACGGGTTCGGCAATCAGCCCCAGCATTTT.

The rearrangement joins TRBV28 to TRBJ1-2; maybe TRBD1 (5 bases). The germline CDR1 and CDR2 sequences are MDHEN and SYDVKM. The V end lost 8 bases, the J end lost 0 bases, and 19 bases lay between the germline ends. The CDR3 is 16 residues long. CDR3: CASVTSGSLANYGYTF. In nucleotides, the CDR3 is TGTGCCAGCGTAACTTCAGGGAGCTTGGCTAACTATGGCTACACCTTC.

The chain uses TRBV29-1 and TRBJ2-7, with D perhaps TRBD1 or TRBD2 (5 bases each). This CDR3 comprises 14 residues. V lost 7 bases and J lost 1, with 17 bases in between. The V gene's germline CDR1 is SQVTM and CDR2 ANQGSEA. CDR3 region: CSALWGIGSYEQYF. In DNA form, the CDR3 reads TGCAGCGCATTGTGGGGGATTGGGTCCTACGAGCAGTACTTC.

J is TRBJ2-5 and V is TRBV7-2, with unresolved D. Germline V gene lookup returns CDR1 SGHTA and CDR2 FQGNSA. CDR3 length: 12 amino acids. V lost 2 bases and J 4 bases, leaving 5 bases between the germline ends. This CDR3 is CASSLFRETQYF. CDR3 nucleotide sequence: TGTGCCAGCAGCTTATTTCGAGAGACCCAGTACTTC.

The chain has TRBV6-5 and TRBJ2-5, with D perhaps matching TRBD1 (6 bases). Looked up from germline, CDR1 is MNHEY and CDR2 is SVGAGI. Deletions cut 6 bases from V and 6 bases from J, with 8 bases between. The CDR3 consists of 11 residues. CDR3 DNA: TGTGCCAGCAGAACAGGGAAGACCCAGTACTTC. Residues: CASRTGKTQYF.

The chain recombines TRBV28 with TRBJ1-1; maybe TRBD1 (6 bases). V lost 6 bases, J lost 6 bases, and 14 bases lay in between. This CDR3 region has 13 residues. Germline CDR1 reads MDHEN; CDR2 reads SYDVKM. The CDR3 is CASSLQGPPEAFF. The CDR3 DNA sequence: TGTGCCAGCAGCCTACAGGGACCTCCTGAAGCTTTCTTT.

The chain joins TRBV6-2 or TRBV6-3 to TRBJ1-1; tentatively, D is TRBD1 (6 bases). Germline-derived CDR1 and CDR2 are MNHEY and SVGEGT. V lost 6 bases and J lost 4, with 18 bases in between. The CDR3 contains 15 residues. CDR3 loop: CASSLTGRGITEAFF. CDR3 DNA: TGTGCCAGCAGCCTCACCGGCAGGGGTATCACTGAAGCTTTCTTT.

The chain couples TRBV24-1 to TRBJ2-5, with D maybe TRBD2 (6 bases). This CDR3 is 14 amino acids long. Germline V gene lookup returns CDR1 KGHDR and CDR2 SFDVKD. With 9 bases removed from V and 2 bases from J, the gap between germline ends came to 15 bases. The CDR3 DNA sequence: TGTGCCACCGCGACTAGGCGGGCACAAGAGACCCAGTACTTC. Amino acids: CATATRRAQETQYF.

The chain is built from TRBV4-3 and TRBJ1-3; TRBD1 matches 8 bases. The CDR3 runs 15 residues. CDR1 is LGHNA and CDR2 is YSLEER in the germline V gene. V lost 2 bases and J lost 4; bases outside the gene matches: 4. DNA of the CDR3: TGCGCCAGCAGCCAATTGACAGGGGTAGGAAACACCATATATTTT. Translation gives CASSQLTGVGNTIYF.

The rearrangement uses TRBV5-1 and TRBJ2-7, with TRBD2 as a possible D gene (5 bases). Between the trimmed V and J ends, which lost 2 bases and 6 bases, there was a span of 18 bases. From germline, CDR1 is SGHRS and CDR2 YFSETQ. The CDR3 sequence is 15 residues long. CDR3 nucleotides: TGCGCCAGCAGCTTATCCACGGACTGGGGAACCGAGCAGTACTTC. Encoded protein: CASSLSTDWGTEQYF.

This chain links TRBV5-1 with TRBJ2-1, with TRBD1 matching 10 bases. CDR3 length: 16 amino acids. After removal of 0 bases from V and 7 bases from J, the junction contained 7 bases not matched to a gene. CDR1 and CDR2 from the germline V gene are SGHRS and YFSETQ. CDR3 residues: CASSLGGTGVWNEQFF. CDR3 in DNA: TGCGCCAGCAGCTTGGGTGGGACAGGGGTCTGGAATGAGCAGTTCTTC.

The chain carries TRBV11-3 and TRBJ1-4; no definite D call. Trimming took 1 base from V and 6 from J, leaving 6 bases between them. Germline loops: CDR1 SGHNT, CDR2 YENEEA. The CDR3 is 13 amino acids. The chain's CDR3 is CASSLGTYEKLFF. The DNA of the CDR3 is TGTGCCAGCAGCTTAGGGACGTATGAAAAACTGTTTTTT. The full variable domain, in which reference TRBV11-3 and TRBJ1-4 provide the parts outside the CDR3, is EAGVVQSPRYKIIEKKQPVAFWCNPISGHNTLYWYLQNLGQGPELLIRYENEEAVDDSQLPKDRFSAERLKGVDSTLKIQPAELGDSAVYLCASSLGTYEKLFFGSGTQLSVL.

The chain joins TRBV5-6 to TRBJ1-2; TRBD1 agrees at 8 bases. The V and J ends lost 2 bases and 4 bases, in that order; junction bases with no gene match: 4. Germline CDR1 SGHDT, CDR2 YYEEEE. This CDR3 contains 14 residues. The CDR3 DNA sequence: TGTGCCAGCAGCTTCGACAGGGGATCCTATGGCTACACCTTC. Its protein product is CASSFDRGSYGYTF.

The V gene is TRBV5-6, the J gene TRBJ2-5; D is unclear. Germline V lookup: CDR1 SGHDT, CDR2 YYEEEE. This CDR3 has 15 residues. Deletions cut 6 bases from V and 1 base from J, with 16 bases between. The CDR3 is CASTIAELPQETQYF. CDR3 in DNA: TGTGCCAGCACCATCGCCGAGCTACCCCAAGAGACCCAGTACTTC.